Listed below are T cell receptor beta chains from one sample, sequenced in a study of T cell responses to AZD1222 COVID-19 vaccine. Libraries were prepared by immunoSEQ multiplex PCR; TCRdb keeps only in-frame clonotypes and omits some of them. Found here are about 180,000 clones, around 88% of them singletons; the top ten hold roughly 7.7%. Here the sequenced sample was peripheral blood, taken on day 0 of AZD1222 vaccination. Every receptor here comes from an adult in good health. Each CDR3 is given with its conserved first and last residue. A D gene is named only where the DNA matches it firmly. Size tells how often a clone was seen (once, few, many) or the class of an expanded clone, and some rows leave it out.

j_call clone_size d_call v_call cdr3_nt cdr3_aa
TRBJ1-5 - - TRBV28 TGTGCCAGCAGTTGGGACACCTATAGCAATCAGCCCCAGCATTTT CASSWDTYSNQPQHF
TRBJ1-1 - TRBD1 TRBV5-6 TGTGCCAGCAGCGGAAGGGACAGGCGATACACTGAAGCTTTCTTT CASSGRDRRYTEAFF
TRBJ2-6 medium-sized - TRBV7-9 TGTGCCAGCAGCCGCGCTACTACGGGGGTCTTGACTTTC CASSRATTGVLTF
TRBJ2-6 - - TRBV5-4 TGTGCCAGCAGCGGTCTGAACGAAGTTTCTGGGGCCAACGTCCTGACTTTC CASSGLNEVSGANVLTF
TRBJ1-1 - - TRBV7-3 TGTGCCAGCAGCTTAATGGCGAGCACTGAAGCTTTCTTT CASSLMASTEAFF
TRBJ2-7 once - TRBV19 TGTGCCAGTAGTCCTACCGGGCCGACTCCCTCCTACGAGCAGTACTTC CASSPTGPTPSYEQYF
TRBJ2-7 - TRBD1 TRBV23-1 TGCGCCAGCAGTAGGGACAGCCGACCTCCCTACGAGCAGTACTTC CASSRDSRPPYEQYF
TRBJ1-1 once - TRBV4-3 TGCGCCAGCAGCCAAGGGGGGAGTAGGAGCGACACTGAAGCTTTCTTT CASSQGGSRSDTEAFF
TRBJ1-2 - - TRBV29-1 TGCAGCGTTGTAGTGGGTCGGGGGGCGGGCTATGGCTACACCTTC CSVVVGRGAGYGYTF
TRBJ1-1 - - TRBV4-2 TGTGCCAGCAGGGACTCAAATACAGGGCACTTCGCTGAAGCTTTCTTT CASRDSNTGHFAEAFF
TRBJ2-4 - - TRBV7-7 TGTGCCATTTGGGACCGAGCCAAAAACATTCAGTACTTC CAIWDRAKNIQYF
TRBJ2-5 - - TRBV7-8 TGTGCCAGCAGCAGTCCAGGGCAAGAGACCCAGTACTTC CASSSPGQETQYF
TRBJ2-1 - - TRBV28 TGTGCCAGCAGTGAAATACAGGGACCAAGTGAGCAGTTCTTC CASSEIQGPSEQFF
TRBJ1-4 - - TRBV7-8 TGTGCCAGCAGCTTCGATTCCTGGGAAAAACTGTTTTTT CASSFDSWEKLFF
TRBJ2-5 few - TRBV5-4 TGTGCCATGGGACTCCCCGGAGAGACCCAGTACTTC CAMGLPGETQYF
TRBJ2-7 - - TRBV25-1 TGTGCCACCTCGGCGGGGGAGCAGTACTTC CATSAGEQYF
TRBJ1-1 - - TRBV28 TGTGCCAGCAGTCAGTCCTTTGAAGCTTTCTTT CASSQSFEAFF
TRBJ1-2 - - TRBV4-3 TGCGCCAGCAGCCGGACAGCTAAGGCCCTAGGTGGCTACACCTTC CASSRTAKALGGYTF
TRBJ2-1 - - TRBV12-3/TRBV12-4 TGTGCCAGCCGGGCGCCCCCATACAATGAGCAGTTCTTC CASRAPPYNEQFF
TRBJ2-4 - TRBD1 TRBV4-1 TGCGCCAGCAGCCAAGTAGGAGGGACAGGGGAAAACATTCAGTACTTC CASSQVGGTGENIQYF
TRBJ1-6 - - TRBV5-5 TGTGCCAGCAGCCCGGCCTCCTATAATTCACCCCTCCACTTT CASSPASYNSPLHF
TRBJ1-1 - TRBD1 TRBV28 TGTGCCAGCAGTTACCCCCCGACAGGGACGGGGAACACTGAAGCTTTCTTT CASSYPPTGTGNTEAFF
TRBJ1-2 - TRBD1 TRBV5-8 TGTGCCAGCAGGCCGACAGGGCGCGGCTACACCTTC CASRPTGRGYTF
TRBJ2-5 - - TRBV21-1 TGTGCCAGCAGCAAAGATCGGGACACCGAAGGGGAGACCCAGTACTTC CASSKDRDTEGETQYF
TRBJ2-7 - TRBD1 TRBV29-1 TGCAGCGTCGCGGCCCCCGGGACAGAAAACTACGAGCAGTACTTC CSVAAPGTENYEQYF
TRBJ1-1 - TRBD1 TRBV12-3/TRBV12-4 TGTGCCAGCAGTTTCGACAGGGGCACTGAAGCTTTCTTT CASSFDRGTEAFF
TRBJ1-3 - - TRBV7-9 TGTGCCAGCAGCTTCGGTAGGGCCACTGGAAACACCATATATTTT CASSFGRATGNTIYF
TRBJ1-2 - TRBD1 TRBV28 TGTGCCAGCAGTTTATGGGGGGACAGGGACTATGGCTACACCTTC CASSLWGDRDYGYTF
TRBJ2-2 - - TRBV6-4 TGTGCCAGCAGCGCAACGAACACCGGGGAGCTGTTTTTT CASSATNTGELFF
TRBJ2-3 - - TRBV4-2 TGTGCCAGCAGCCAAGATGGCACAGATACGCAGTATTTT CASSQDGTDTQYF
TRBJ2-7 - TRBD1 TRBV7-2 TGTGCCAGCAGCTCTATCGCGACAGGGGCCTACGAGCAGTACTTC CASSSIATGAYEQYF
TRBJ1-4 - TRBD1 TRBV27 TGTGCCAGCAGTCCCCGACAGGGGAGTAATGAAAAACTGTTTTTT CASSPRQGSNEKLFF
TRBJ1-4 - - TRBV5-1 TGCGCCAGCAGCTTGGGGACAACTAATGAAAAACTGTTTTTT CASSLGTTNEKLFF
TRBJ1-2 - - TRBV9 TGTGCCAGCAGCGTAGGCGGCCTAGACGGCTACACCTTC CASSVGGLDGYTF
TRBJ2-5 - - TRBV5-5 TGTGCCAGCAGCATACTGGCGGGACCAACCCAAGAGACCCAGTACTTC CASSILAGPTQETQYF
TRBJ2-4 once - TRBV7-2 TGTGCCAGCAGCCAGGACCGAGCCAAAAACATTCAGTACTTC CASSQDRAKNIQYF
TRBJ2-6 - TRBD1 TRBV5-1 TGCGCCAGCAGCCATCGGACAGGGGGCGCGAATACAGGGGCCAACGTCCTGACTTTC CASSHRTGGANTGANVLTF
TRBJ2-7 once - TRBV5-4 TGTGCCAGCAGCTTAAACGCGGGGTACGAGCAGTACTTC CASSLNAGYEQYF